This T cell receptor (beta chain) was obtained from a study of spatial heterogeneity in lung cancer. Study-level points and caveats: Estimated coverage of tumor T cells was approximately 7% for alpha and less than 15% for beta chains. Counts of expanded intratumoral alpha and beta TCRs tracked tumor mutation counts.

Time point here: sample taken at primary tumor resection. Samples were obtained from some 70 donors, all untreated early-stage non-small cell lung cancer patients. Material for sequencing was whole RNA from tumor, nontumor lung or frozen PBMC, left unsorted. Every individual TCR cDNA molecule carried its own unique molecular identifier, which allowed correction of PCR and sequencing errors. TCRdb called the 5' RACE reads again in MiXCR, with one record for every CDR3 protein. The sample carries some 14,000 distinct CDR3 sequences, about 5.6% recorded once. At least ten counts were recorded for this clonotype. Antigen: not known. CDR3 length equals 16 residues. J was trimmed by 1 base and V by 2 bases; bases with no gene match: 4. Germline CDR1 reads SGHRS; CDR2 reads YFSETQ.

Sequenced here: lung tumor tissue, sampled at surgery. This receptor was obtained from a female donor with early-stage non-small cell lung cancer. This chain joins TRBV5-1 and TRBJ2-2; the match to TRBD2 covers 8 bases. CDR3 coding DNA: TGCGCCAGCAGCTTCGCCCTAGCGGGGAACACCGGGGAGCTGTTTTTT. This codes for CASSFALAGNTGELFF.